These 7 T cell receptor beta chains were sequenced from one sample in a study of post-analysis software for immune sequencing data. Broader study findings: In patients, TRBV5-6, TRBV5-1 and TRBV20-1 belonged to four or five TRBV segments found more frequently than in controls.

The antigens these receptors bind are not known. cDNA libraries for TCR beta contained unique molecular identifiers. TCRdb reprocessed the PCR reads with MiXCR, giving one entry per CDR3 protein. This sample has about 770,000 distinct CDR3 sequences, with around 46% found just once. The sequenced sample was blood. The receptors were sampled from a girl aged 10-17 years with multiple sclerosis.

The genes are TRBV12-5 and TRBJ1-1; D is undetermined. The CDR3 is made up of 11 amino acids. Per germline, CDR1 LGHNT and CDR2 FRNRAP. V lost 7 bases and J lost 0, with 3 bases in between. The CDR3 loop is CASAVNTEAFF. The CDR3 DNA reads TGTGCTAGTGCAGTGAACACTGAAGCTTTCTTT.

CDR3 residues: CATSRRDSPYEQYF. Here the CDR3 DNA reads TGTGCCACCAGCAGAAGGGACAGCCCATACGAGCAGTACTTC. The chain recombines TRBV15 with TRBJ2-5; 7 bases fit TRBD1. The J call may be incorrect, as the DNA end agrees better with TRBJ2-7. CDR1 LNHNV and CDR2 YYDKDF come from the germline V gene (reference sequence). The CDR3 contains 14 residues.

The CDR3 DNA follows: TGTGCCATCAGGGGAGGGACTGCTGCCTACAATGAGCAGTTCTTC. Translation gives CAIRGGTAAYNEQFF. The chain is built from TRBV10-3 and TRBJ2-1; 7 nucleotides line up with TRBD2. The CDR3 consists of 15 residues. In germline, CDR1 is ENHRY, CDR2 SYGVKD. V lost 6 bases to trimming and J lost 2 bases; unmatched junction nucleotides: 7.

V usage is TRBV9 and J usage is TRBJ2-3; D remains ambiguous. CDR1 is SGDLS, CDR2 YYNGEE, per germline. CDR3 length: 17 residues. Deletions cut 2 bases from V and 4 bases from J, with 20 bases between. The DNA for the CDR3 is TGTGCCAGCAGCGTCTCCCGATTTCCAGCTGGAGCAGATACGCAGTATTTT. Translated, it gives CASSVSRFPAGADTQYF.

The chain links TRBV4-3 to TRBJ1-2; D is undetermined. The V gene's germline CDR1 is LGHNA and CDR2 YSLEER. Deletions cut 0 bases from V and 4 bases from J, with 9 bases between. This CDR3 comprises 14 residues. CDR3 sequence (DNA): TGCGCCAGCAGCCAAGACAAGAACCTCTATGGCTACACCTTC. Protein sequence: CASSQDKNLYGYTF.

This clonotype was observed a few times. The chain recombines TRBV20-1 with TRBJ2-7, with 7 bases that match TRBD2. This CDR3 comprises 14 residues. V lost 5 bases, J lost 0 bases, and 7 bases stayed unmatched. CDR1 and CDR2 (germline): DFQATT, SNEGSKA (reference sequence). The CDR3 DNA reads TGCAGTGCTGAAACCGCGGGGGACTCCTACGAGCAGTACTTC. Translated: CSAETAGDSYEQYF.

This chain uses TRBV29-1 with TRBJ2-7; 10 bases line up with TRBD2. The CDR3 runs to 13 residues. Germline V gene sequence: CDR1 SQVTM, CDR2 ANQGSEA. V shed 4 bases, J shed 6 bases, and the junction held 6 bases outside the gene matches. The CDR3 nucleotides read TGCAGCGTTGGGGCTAGCGGGAGCGGCGAGCAGTACTTC. Translated, it gives CSVGASGSGEQYF.